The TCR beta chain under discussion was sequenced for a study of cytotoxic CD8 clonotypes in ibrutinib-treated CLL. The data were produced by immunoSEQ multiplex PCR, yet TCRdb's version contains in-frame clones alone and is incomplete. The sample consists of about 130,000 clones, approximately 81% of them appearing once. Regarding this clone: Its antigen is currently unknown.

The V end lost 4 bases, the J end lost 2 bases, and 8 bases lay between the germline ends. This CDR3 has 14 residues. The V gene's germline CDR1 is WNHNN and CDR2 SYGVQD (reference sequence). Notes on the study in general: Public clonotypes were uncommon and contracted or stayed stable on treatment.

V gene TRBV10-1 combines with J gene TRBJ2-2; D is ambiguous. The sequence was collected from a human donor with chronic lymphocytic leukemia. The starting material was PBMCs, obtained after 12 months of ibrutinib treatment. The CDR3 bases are TGCGCCAGCAGTGGTACAGCAAACACCGGGGAGCTGTTTTTT. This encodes CASSGTANTGELFF.